This T cell receptor (beta chain) is drawn from a study of T cell responses to AZD1222 COVID-19 vaccine. This CDR3 region has 15 residues. CDR1 and CDR2 from the germline V gene are MNHEY and SMNVEV (reference sequence). Deletions cut 3 bases from V and 3 bases from J, with 14 bases between. Some clones are missing from TCRdb's copy, which holds only in-frame ones; the method was immunoSEQ multiplex PCR. The table has 150,000 or so clones, roughly 91% seen once; the top ten hold more than 1.3%. This clonotype was sampled from an adult in good health. Sequencing used peripheral blood, obtained on day 0 of AZD1222 vaccination. This chain uses TRBV27 with TRBJ2-5, with D hard to call. The DNA of the CDR3 is TGTGCCAGCAGTTTCCCCGACGAAGATGAAGAGACCCAGTACTTC. Encoded protein: CASSFPDEDEETQYF.